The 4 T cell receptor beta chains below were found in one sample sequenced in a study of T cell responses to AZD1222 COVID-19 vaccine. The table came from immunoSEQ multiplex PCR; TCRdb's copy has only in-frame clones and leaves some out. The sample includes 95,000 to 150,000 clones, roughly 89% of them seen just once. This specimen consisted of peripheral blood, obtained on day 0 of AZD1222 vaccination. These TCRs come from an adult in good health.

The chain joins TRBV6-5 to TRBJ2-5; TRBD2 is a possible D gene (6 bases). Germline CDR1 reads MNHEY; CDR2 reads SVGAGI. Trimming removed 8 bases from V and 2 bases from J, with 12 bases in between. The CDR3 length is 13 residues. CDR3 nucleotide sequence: TGTGCCAGCGAGGAACGGGGGCAAGAGACCCAGTACTTC. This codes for CASEERGQETQYF.

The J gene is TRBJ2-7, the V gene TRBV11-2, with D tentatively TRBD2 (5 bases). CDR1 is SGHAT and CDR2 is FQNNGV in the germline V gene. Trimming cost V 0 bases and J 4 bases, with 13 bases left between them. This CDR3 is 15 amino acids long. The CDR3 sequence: CASSLEFGPGYEQYF. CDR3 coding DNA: TGTGCCAGCAGCTTAGAGTTCGGCCCGGGATACGAGCAGTACTTC.

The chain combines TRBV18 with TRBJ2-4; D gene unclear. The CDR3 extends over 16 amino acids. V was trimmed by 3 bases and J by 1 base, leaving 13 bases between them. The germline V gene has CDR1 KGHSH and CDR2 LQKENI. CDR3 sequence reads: CASSPFGSLAKNIQYF. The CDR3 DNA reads TGTGCCAGCTCACCGTTTGGTTCTTTGGCCAAAAACATTCAGTACTTC. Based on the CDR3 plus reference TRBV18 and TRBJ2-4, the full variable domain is NAGVMQNPRHLVRRRGQEARLRCSPMKGHSHVYWYRQLPEEGLKFMVYLQKENIIDESGMPKERFSAEFPKEGPSILRIQQVVRGDSAAYFCASSPFGSLAKNIQYFGAGTRLSVL.

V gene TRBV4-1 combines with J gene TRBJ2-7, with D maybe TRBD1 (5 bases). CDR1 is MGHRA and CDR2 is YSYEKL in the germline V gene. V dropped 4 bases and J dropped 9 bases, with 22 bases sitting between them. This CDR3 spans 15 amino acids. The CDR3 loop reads CASSRMQGDALGQYF. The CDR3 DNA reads TGCGCCAGCAGCCGTATGCAGGGCGACGCCCTTGGGCAGTACTTC.